Here is one T cell receptor beta chain with its context. This entry is derived from a study of blood T cell repertoires in COVID-19. The CDR3 has 13 amino acids. V shed 6 bases and J 7 bases; nucleotides not matched to a gene: 4. Per germline, CDR1 SGHVS and CDR2 FQNEAQ. Profiled with immunoSEQ multiplex PCR; TCRdb holds only in-frame clones, not every one. The data hold more than 85,000 clones, with more than 65% observed a single time. The V gene is TRBV7-8, the J gene TRBJ2-7; 12 bases are shared with TRBD1. The clonotype originates from an elderly woman with active or convalescent COVID-19. The sequencing sample was made of peripheral blood. In DNA, the CDR3 is TGTGCCAGCAGGAGGGACAGGGGGCTGGAGCAGTACTTC. It translates to CASRRDRGLEQYF.